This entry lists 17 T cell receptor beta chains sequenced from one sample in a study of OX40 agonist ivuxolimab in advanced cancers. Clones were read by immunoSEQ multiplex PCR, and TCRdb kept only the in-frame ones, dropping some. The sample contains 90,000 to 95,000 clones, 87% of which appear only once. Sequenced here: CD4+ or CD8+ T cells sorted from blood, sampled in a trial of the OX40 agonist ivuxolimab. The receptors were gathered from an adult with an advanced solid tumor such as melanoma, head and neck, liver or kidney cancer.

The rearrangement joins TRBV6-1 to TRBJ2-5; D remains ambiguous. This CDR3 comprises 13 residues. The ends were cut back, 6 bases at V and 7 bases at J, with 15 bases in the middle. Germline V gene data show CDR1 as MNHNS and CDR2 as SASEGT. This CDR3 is CASSTDPAGTQYF. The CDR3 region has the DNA TGTGCCAGCAGCACTGACCCGGCAGGGACCCAGTACTTC.

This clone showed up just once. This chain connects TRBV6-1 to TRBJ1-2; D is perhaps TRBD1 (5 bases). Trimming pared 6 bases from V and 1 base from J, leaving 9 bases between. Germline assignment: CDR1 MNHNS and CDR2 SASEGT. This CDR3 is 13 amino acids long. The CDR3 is CASRGQSNYGYTF. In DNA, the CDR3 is TGTGCCAGCAGGGGGCAGAGTAACTATGGCTACACCTTC.

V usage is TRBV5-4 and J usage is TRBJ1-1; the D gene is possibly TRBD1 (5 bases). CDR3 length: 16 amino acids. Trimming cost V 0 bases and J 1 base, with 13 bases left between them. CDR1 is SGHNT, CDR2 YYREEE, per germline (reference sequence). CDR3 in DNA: TGTGCCAGCAGCTTGGGGTCAGGGCAGACGAACACTGAAGCTTTCTTT. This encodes CASSLGSGQTNTEAFF.

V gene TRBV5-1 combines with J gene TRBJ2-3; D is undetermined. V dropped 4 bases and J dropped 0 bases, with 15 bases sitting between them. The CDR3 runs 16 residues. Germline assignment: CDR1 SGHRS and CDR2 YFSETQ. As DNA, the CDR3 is TGCGCCAGCAGCCCGGCGAGAGCAACTAGCACAGATACGCAGTATTTT. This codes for CASSPARATSTDTQYF.

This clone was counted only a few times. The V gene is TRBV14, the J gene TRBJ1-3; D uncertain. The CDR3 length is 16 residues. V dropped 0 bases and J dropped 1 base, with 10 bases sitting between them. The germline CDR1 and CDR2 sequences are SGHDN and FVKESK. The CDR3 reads CASSQDLPGSGNTIYF. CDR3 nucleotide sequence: TGTGCCAGCAGCCAAGATCTCCCGGGGTCTGGAAACACCATATATTTT.

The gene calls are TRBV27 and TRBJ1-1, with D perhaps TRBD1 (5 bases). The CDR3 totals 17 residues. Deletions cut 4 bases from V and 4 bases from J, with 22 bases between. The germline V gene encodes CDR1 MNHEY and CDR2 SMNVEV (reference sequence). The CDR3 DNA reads TGTGCCAGCAGTTCCCGCTCTCCCGGACAATGGGTCACTGAAGCTTTCTTT. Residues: CASSSRSPGQWVTEAFF.

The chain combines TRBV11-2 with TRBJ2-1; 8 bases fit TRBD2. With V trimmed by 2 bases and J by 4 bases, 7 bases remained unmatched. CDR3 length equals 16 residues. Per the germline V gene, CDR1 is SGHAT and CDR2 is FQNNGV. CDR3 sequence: CASSLTASGLYNEQFF. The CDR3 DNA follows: TGTGCCAGCAGCTTAACGGCTAGCGGGTTATACAATGAGCAGTTCTTC. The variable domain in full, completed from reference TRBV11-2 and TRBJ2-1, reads EAGVAQSPRYKIIEKRQSVAFWCNPISGHATLYWYQQILGQGPKLLIQFQNNGVVDDSQLPKDRFSAERLKGVDSTLKIQPAKLEDSAVYLCASSLTASGLYNEQFFGPGTRLTVL.

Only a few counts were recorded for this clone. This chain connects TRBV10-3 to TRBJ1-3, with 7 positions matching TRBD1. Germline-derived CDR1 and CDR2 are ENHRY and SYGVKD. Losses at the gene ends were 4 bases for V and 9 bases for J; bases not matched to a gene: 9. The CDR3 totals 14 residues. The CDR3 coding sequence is TGTGCCATCAGTGCAGACAGGGATGGAGGCACCATATATTTT. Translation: CAISADRDGGTIYF.

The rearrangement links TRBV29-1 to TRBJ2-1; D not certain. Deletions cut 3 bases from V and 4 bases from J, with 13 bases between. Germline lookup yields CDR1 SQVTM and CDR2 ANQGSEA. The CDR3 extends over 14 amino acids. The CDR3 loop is CSVDIRASYNEQFF. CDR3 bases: TGCAGCGTTGATATCCGGGCTAGTTACAATGAGCAGTTCTTC.

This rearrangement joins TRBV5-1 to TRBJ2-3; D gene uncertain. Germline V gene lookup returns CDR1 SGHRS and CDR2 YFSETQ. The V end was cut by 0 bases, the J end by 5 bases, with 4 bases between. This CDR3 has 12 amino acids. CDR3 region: CASSLDGDTQYF. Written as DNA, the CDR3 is TGCGCCAGCAGCTTGGACGGAGATACGCAGTATTTT.

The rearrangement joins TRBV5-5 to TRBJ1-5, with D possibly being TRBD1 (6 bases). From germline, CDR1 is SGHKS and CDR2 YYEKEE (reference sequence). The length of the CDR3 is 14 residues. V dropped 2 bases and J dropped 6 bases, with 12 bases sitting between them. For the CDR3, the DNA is TGTGCCAGCAGCTTTGGGGGGGCTGGTCAGCCCCAGCATTTT. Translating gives CASSFGGAGQPQHF.

The CDR3 nucleotides are TGTGCCAGCAGGCAGAGAAGCACAGATACGCAGTATTTT. This sequence encodes CASRQRSTDTQYF. This rearrangement joins TRBV2 to TRBJ2-3; unclear D gene. The length of the CDR3 is 13 residues. Germline values: CDR1 SNHLY, CDR2 FYNNEI. Trimming took 6 bases from V and 0 from J, leaving 7 bases between them. Full variable domain (rest looked up from reference TRBV2 and TRBJ2-3): EPEVTQTPSHQVTQMGQEVILRCVPISNHLYFYWYRQILGQKVEFLVSFYNNEISEKSEIFDDQFSVERPDGSNFTLKIRSTKLEDSAMYFCASRQRSTDTQYFGPGTRLTVL.

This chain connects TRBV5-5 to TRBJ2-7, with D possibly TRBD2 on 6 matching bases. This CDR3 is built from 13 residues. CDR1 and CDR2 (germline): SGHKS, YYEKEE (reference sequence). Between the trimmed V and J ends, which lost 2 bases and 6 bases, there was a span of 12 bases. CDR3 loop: CASSFPSAGEQYF. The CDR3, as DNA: TGTGCCAGCAGCTTTCCTAGCGCGGGCGAGCAGTACTTC.

CDR3 sequence: CASSIAGVRDTQYF. The CDR3 nucleotides read TGCGCCAGCAGTATTGCGGGAGTTAGGGATACGCAGTATTTT. V gene TRBV10-1 combines with J gene TRBJ2-3; 7 bases agree with TRBD2. Germline V gene sequence: CDR1 WNHNN, CDR2 SYGVQD (reference sequence). The CDR3 runs to 14 residues. The V gene end was trimmed by 5 bases and the J gene end by 6 bases; junction bases not matched to a gene: 8.

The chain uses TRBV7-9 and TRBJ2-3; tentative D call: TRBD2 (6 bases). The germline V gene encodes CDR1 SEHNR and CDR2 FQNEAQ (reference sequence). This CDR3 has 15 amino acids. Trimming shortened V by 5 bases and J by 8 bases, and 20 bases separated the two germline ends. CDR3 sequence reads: CASSPALAFSGTQYF. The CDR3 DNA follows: TGTGCCAGCAGCCCCGCCCTAGCGTTCTCCGGTACGCAGTATTTT.

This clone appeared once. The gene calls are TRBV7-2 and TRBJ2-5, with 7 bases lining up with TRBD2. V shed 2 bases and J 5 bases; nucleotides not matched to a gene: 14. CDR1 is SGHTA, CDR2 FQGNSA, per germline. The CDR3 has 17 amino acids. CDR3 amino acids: CASSLWGGAGLGETQYF. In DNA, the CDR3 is TGTGCCAGCAGCTTATGGGGCGGAGCGGGATTGGGGGAGACCCAGTACTTC.

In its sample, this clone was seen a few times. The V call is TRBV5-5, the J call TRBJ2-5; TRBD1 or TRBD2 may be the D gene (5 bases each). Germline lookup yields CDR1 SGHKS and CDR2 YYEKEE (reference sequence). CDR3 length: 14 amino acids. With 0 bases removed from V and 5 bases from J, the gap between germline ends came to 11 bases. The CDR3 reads CASSLVGTGETQYF. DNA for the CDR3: TGTGCCAGCAGCTTGGTAGGGACCGGGGAGACCCAGTACTTC.